This record covers a single T cell receptor beta chain. What it binds is unknown. These data come from a study of T-cell memory formation after mild COVID-19. Study-level points and caveats: Memory from before infection featured some responding clones, which suggests cross-reactive memory joined.

In TCRdb, the 5' RACE reads were re-called with MiXCR into one record per CDR3 protein. The sample has 200,000 to 250,000 distinct CDR3 sequences, about a sixth seen once. Per germline, CDR1 LGHDT and CDR2 YNNKEL (reference sequence). V shed 4 bases, J shed 7 bases, and the junction held 5 bases outside the gene matches. The CDR3 has 13 residues. The V and J genes are TRBV3-1 and TRBJ2-7; TRBD1 matches at 9 bases. Material for sequencing was PBMCs or a T cell subset sorted from them (not recorded which). The source of this sequence is a man aged 18 to 29 who had mild COVID-19 (a few samples of this study predate the infection). Cell type and time point are not known. The CDR3 sequence is CASSRMTGGEQYF. CDR3 bases: TGTGCCAGCAGCCGAATGACAGGGGGTGAGCAGTACTTC.